One and the same sample provided the 24 T cell receptor beta chains below, sequenced in a study of blood T cell repertoires in COVID-19. Libraries were prepared by immunoSEQ multiplex PCR; TCRdb keeps only in-frame clonotypes and omits some of them. The sample holds about 440,000 clones; about nine tenths are singletons and the top ten take roughly 0.66%. Material for sequencing was PBMCs or T cells enriched from blood (not recorded which). The receptors were sampled from a man in his late teens or twenties who had recovered from COVID-19.

The chain uses TRBV27 and TRBJ1-1, with TRBD1 as a possible D gene (6 bases). V lost 1 base and J lost 5, with 8 bases in between. Germline V gene lookup returns CDR1 MNHEY and CDR2 SMNVEV (reference sequence). This CDR3 has 13 residues. Here the CDR3 DNA reads TGTGCCAGCAGTTTATTGGGGGCAACTGAAGCTTTCTTT. Amino acid sequence: CASSLLGATEAFF.

This chain joins TRBV19 and TRBJ1-2; maybe TRBD1 (5 bases). The CDR3 is made up of 11 amino acids. Per the germline V gene, CDR1 is LNHDA and CDR2 is SQIVND (reference sequence). Trimming shortened V by 10 bases and J by 5 bases, and 11 bases separated the two germline ends. DNA of the CDR3: TGTGCCACCACGGCAGGGTATGGCTACACCTTC. Amino acid sequence: CATTAGYGYTF.

The gene calls are TRBV3-1 (or the pseudogene TRBV3-2) and TRBJ1-2; D unclear. This CDR3 spans 13 amino acids. Germline CDR1 LGHDT, CDR2 YNNKEL (reference sequence). Trimming took 1 base from V and 8 from J, leaving 11 bases between them. The CDR3 DNA follows: TGTGCCAGCAGCCAAGGGGCGAAGTTGGGCTACACCTTC. Protein product: CASSQGAKLGYTF.

The chain has TRBV5-1 and TRBJ1-6; 10 bases align to TRBD1. Trimming removed 4 bases from V and 8 bases from J; junction bases left unmatched: 3. The CDR3 runs 14 residues. CDR1 and CDR2 (germline): SGHRS, YFSETQ. DNA for the CDR3: TGCGCCAGCAGCAGGGGACAGGGGTATTCACCCCTCCACTTT. Encoded protein: CASSRGQGYSPLHF.

This chain joins TRBV6-5 and TRBJ1-2; a possible D gene is TRBD1 (5 bases). Trimming removed 6 bases at V and 7 bases at J, with 15 bases between. Germline V gene data show CDR1 as MNHEY and CDR2 as SVGAGI. This CDR3 has 13 amino acids. This CDR3 reads CASRIRAQGGYTF. The CDR3 DNA follows: TGTGCCAGCAGAATCAGGGCGCAAGGTGGCTACACCTTC.

This chain uses TRBV13 with TRBJ2-3; TRBD1 is a possible D gene (5 bases). Germline CDR1 PRHDT, CDR2 FYEKMQ (reference sequence). Trimming pared 5 bases from V and 2 bases from J, leaving 14 bases between. The CDR3 totals 15 residues. The CDR3 is CASSEVGQYTDTQYF. The CDR3 DNA reads TGTGCCAGCAGCGAGGTTGGACAATACACAGATACGCAGTATTTT.

The CDR3 protein is CASSLSISGKGVYEQYF. The CDR3, as DNA: TGTGCCAGCAGTTTATCTATAAGCGGGAAAGGCGTATACGAGCAGTACTTC. This rearrangement joins TRBV28 to TRBJ2-7; 7 bases align to TRBD2. CDR1 and CDR2 from the germline V gene are MDHEN and SYDVKM. The CDR3 has 17 amino acids. The trim removed 1 base at V and 4 bases at J, leaving 13 bases unmatched.

This chain uses TRBV19 with TRBJ2-3, with TRBD1 matching 8 bases. Germline CDR1 is LNHDA and CDR2 is SQIVND (reference sequence). V shed 1 base and J 0 bases; nucleotides not matched to a gene: 3. This CDR3 contains 16 residues. The CDR3 loop is CASSIATGASTDTQYF. The CDR3 DNA sequence: TGTGCCAGTAGTATAGCGACAGGGGCTAGCACAGATACGCAGTATTTT.

This clone was counted a few times. The chain carries TRBV10-2 and TRBJ2-3; TRBD1 might be the D (5 bases). The CDR3 spans 14 residues. V was trimmed by 8 bases and J by 3 bases, leaving 15 bases between them. Germline V CDR1 and CDR2: WSHSY, SAAADI. For the CDR3, the DNA is TGCGCCAGCGCTGGGGCCCCAAATACAGATACGCAGTATTTT. It encodes CASAGAPNTDTQYF.

The chain has TRBV9 and TRBJ1-3; 7 positions match TRBD1. V was clipped by 0 bases and J by 0 bases; unmatched bases: 6. The CDR3 is made up of 17 amino acids. Germline CDR1 SGDLS, CDR2 YYNGEE. The CDR3 spells CASSVGSGTVSGNTIYF. CDR3 bases: TGTGCCAGCAGCGTAGGGTCTGGGACAGTCTCTGGAAACACCATATATTTT.

The rearrangement links TRBV19 to TRBJ2-1, with D possibly being TRBD2 (7 bases). Trimming shortened V by 5 bases and J by 0 bases, and 17 bases separated the two germline ends. Per the germline V gene, CDR1 is LNHDA and CDR2 is SQIVND (reference sequence). The CDR3 extends over 17 amino acids. CDR3 residues: CASSGGGRTTSYNEQFF. CDR3 bases: TGTGCCAGTAGTGGGGGGGGGCGGACCACCTCCTACAATGAGCAGTTCTTC.

The chain links TRBV19 to TRBJ1-6; TRBD1 matches 8 bases. The junction had 13 bases not matched to a gene; V was cut back by 5 bases and J by 7 bases. Germline V gene lookup returns CDR1 LNHDA and CDR2 SQIVND (reference sequence). The CDR3 is 17 amino acids. CDR3 in DNA: TGTGCCAGTAGTGACACCGACAGGGGTTTGTGGAATTCACCCCTCCACTTT. It yields the protein CASSDTDRGLWNSPLHF.

In this sample, this clone turned up once. V is TRBV27 and J is TRBJ2-3; no clear D gene. CDR1 MNHEY and CDR2 SMNVEV come from the germline V gene (reference sequence). V was shortened by 4 bases and J by 3 bases, with 8 bases between the two germline ends. CDR3 length: 13 residues. The CDR3 region is CASSSLETDTQYF. The CDR3 nucleotides read TGTGCCAGCAGTTCCTTAGAAACAGATACGCAGTATTTT.

Remarks on this clone: Other nucleotide sequences in the sample specify the same CDR3. This chain uses TRBV5-1 with TRBJ1-3; D is uncertain. Germline CDR1 and CDR2: SGHRS and YFSETQ. CDR3 length: 14 amino acids. Trimming took 0 bases from V and 0 from J, leaving 4 bases between them. CDR3 bases: TGCGCCAGCAGCTTGGCAGGCTCTGGAAACACCATATATTTT. Translation gives CASSLAGSGNTIYF.

The rearrangement joins TRBV15 to TRBJ2-5; TRBD1 aligns across 7 bases. Germline CDR1 reads LNHNV; CDR2 reads YYDKDF (reference sequence). The trim removed 0 bases at V and 5 bases at J, leaving 12 bases unmatched. This CDR3 has 17 amino acids. In DNA form, the CDR3 reads TGTGCCACCAGCAGAGATCGGAGGACAGGCCTTAAGGAGACCCAGTACTTC. Protein sequence: CATSRDRRTGLKETQYF.

The V and J genes are TRBV10-3 and TRBJ2-3, with a tentative D call TRBD2 (5 bases). V lost 0 bases and J lost 3, with 10 bases in between. Germline V CDR1 and CDR2: ENHRY, SYGVKD. The CDR3 sequence is 15 residues long. Here the CDR3 DNA reads TGTGCCATCAGTGAGTCCGGGGTGCCGACAGATACGCAGTATTTT. Its translation is CAISESGVPTDTQYF.

V gene TRBV5-1 combines with J gene TRBJ1-5, with a possible D match to TRBD1 (5 bases). This CDR3 is built from 13 residues. V was shortened by 0 bases and J by 5 bases, with 6 bases between the two germline ends. Germline CDR1 reads SGHRS; CDR2 reads YFSETQ. CDR3 in DNA: TGCGCCAGCAGCTTGGACAGGTATCAGCCCCAGCATTTT. Amino acids: CASSLDRYQPQHF.

The V and J genes are TRBV6-5 and TRBJ1-6; D may be TRBD1 (5 bases). The CDR3 is 15 amino acids. With 8 bases removed from V and 8 bases from J, the gap between germline ends came to 19 bases. Germline V gives CDR1 MNHEY, CDR2 SVGAGI. CDR3 DNA sequence: TGTGCCAGCCGAAGGGGAGGGACGACATATTCACCCCTCCACTTT. This sequence encodes CASRRGGTTYSPLHF.

The J gene is TRBJ1-5, the V gene TRBV19; D is uncertain. The V end lost 1 base, the J end lost 2 bases, and 9 bases lay between the germline ends. This CDR3 is built from 15 residues. CDR1 LNHDA and CDR2 SQIVND come from the germline V gene (reference sequence). The CDR3 here is CASSIGQVGNQPQHF. In DNA, the CDR3 is TGTGCCAGTAGTATAGGCCAGGTTGGCAATCAGCCCCAGCATTTT.

This chain joins TRBV7-8 and TRBJ1-5; D uncertain. Germline loops: CDR1 SGHVS, CDR2 FQNEAQ. The CDR3 extends over 13 amino acids. V lost 2 bases and J lost 5, with 7 bases in between. The CDR3 loop reads CASSLFQYQPQHF. In nucleotides, the CDR3 is TGTGCCAGCAGCTTATTTCAGTATCAGCCCCAGCATTTT.

J is TRBJ2-5 and V is TRBV11-2; the D gene is possibly TRBD1 (6 bases). This CDR3 region has 15 residues. From germline, CDR1 is SGHAT and CDR2 FQNNGV. Between the trimmed V and J ends, which lost 7 bases and 2 bases, there was a span of 17 bases. The CDR3 reads CASTVGQRRQETQYF. CDR3 nucleotides: TGTGCCAGCACCGTCGGACAGCGGAGACAAGAGACCCAGTACTTC.

V usage is TRBV19 and J usage is TRBJ2-1; unclear D gene. V was pared by 5 bases and J by 6 bases, with 8 bases between. Germline V lookup: CDR1 LNHDA, CDR2 SQIVND (reference sequence). The length of the CDR3 is 12 residues. CDR3 protein: CASSDPGNEQFF. DNA of the CDR3: TGTGCCAGTAGTGACCCGGGCAATGAGCAGTTCTTC.

In this sample, this clone turned up once. The chain has TRBV20-1 and TRBJ2-1; no firm D call. Germline V CDR1 and CDR2: DFQATT, SNEGSKA (reference sequence). CDR3 length: 13 residues. V lost 3 bases to trimming and J lost 7 bases, with 13 bases between them. The CDR3 protein is CSASPGAVNEQFF. The DNA of the CDR3 is TGCAGTGCTAGTCCCGGCGCGGTTAATGAGCAGTTCTTC.

The V call is TRBV4-1, the J call TRBJ2-5, with D maybe TRBD2 (6 bases). The CDR3 contains 15 residues. Trimming left V 1 base short and J 2 bases short, with 11 bases between. Germline V gene sequence: CDR1 MGHRA, CDR2 YSYEKL. In DNA, the CDR3 is TGCGCCAGCAGCCAAGTTTATAGCGGACAAGAGACCCAGTACTTC. Translated: CASSQVYSGQETQYF.